This T cell receptor (beta chain) was sequenced for a study of beta chain features in type 1 diabetes. This clone has just a few counts. Its antigen is unknown. Expressed TCRB transcripts were sequenced because the entire RNA isolate underwent reverse transcription. The data were produced by immunoSEQ multiplex PCR, yet TCRdb's version contains in-frame clones alone and is incomplete. This sample has around 160,000 clones, with about 8.1% found just once. The study, taken as a whole, reports: Patients with type 1 diabetes showed fewer VDJ junction insertions and more deletions. Among patients with Type 1 diabetes, TCRB CDR3s were moderately but significantly shorter in every one of the four CD4+ subsets.

Researchers reported sorting CD4+ naive, central memory, regulatory and stem cell-like memory cells via CD45RO/CCR7/CD25/CD127/CD95/CD27. CDR3 length: 14 residues. Trimming stripped 1 base from V and 4 bases from J, with 10 bases between. From germline, CDR1 is SGHTA and CDR2 FQGNSA. The clonotype was recovered from a woman aged 18 to 35 with type 1 diabetes. V gene TRBV7-2 combines with J gene TRBJ2-5; the D gene is possibly TRBD1 (6 bases). The sample consisted of central memory CD4+ T cells from blood. The CDR3 DNA sequence: TGTGCCAGCAGCTTAGATACAGGGAGAGAGACCCAGTACTTC. This gives the protein CASSLDTGRETQYF.